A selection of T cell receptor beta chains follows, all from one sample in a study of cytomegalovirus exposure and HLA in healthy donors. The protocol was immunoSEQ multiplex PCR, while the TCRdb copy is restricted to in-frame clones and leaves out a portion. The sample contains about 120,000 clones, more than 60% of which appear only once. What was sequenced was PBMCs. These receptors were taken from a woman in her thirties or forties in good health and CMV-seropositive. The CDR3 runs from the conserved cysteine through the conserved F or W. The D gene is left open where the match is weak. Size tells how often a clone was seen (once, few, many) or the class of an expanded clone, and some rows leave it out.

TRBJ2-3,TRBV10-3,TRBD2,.,CAISGTSGSTDTQYF,TGTGCCATCAGTGGCACTAGCGGGAGCACAGATACGCAGTATTTT
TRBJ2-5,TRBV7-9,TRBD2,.,CASSLAAGASGGQETQYF,TGTGCCAGCAGCTTAGCGGCGGGGGCTAGCGGGGGCCAAGAGACCCAGTACTTC
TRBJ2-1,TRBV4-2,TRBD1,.,CASSPSGGGSYNEQFF,TGTGCCAGCAGCCCATCAGGGGGCGGCTCCTACAATGAGCAGTTCTTC
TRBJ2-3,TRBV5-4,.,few,CASSLRGTDTQYF,TGTGCCAGCAGTCTACGGGGGACAGATACGCAGTATTTT
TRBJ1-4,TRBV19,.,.,CASSMGQKNEKLFF,TGTGCCAGTAGTATGGGGCAGAAGAATGAAAAACTGTTTTTT
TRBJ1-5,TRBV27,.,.,CASSPQGSQPQHF,TGTGCCAGCAGTCCGCAGGGTAGTCAGCCCCAGCATTTT
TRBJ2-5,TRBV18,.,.,CASSPLSETQYF,TGTGCCAGCTCACCACTCTCTGAGACCCAGTACTTC
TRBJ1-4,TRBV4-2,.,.,CASSYQTRGNEKLFF,TGTGCCAGCAGCTACCAGACAAGGGGGAATGAAAAACTGTTTTTT
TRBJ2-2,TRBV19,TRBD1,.,CATDRGWNTGELFF,TGTGCCACGGACAGGGGATGGAACACCGGGGAGCTGTTTTTT
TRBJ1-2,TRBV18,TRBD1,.,CASSPQGQLVIYGYTF,TGTGCCAGCTCACCGCAGGGACAGCTCGTGATCTATGGCTACACCTTC
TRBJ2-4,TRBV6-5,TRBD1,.,CASSPGQVGRNIQYF,TGTGCCAGCAGTCCCGGACAGGTCGGCAGGAACATTCAGTACTTC
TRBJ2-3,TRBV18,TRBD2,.,CASSGTSGDIRYF,TGTGCCAGCTCAGGGACTAGCGGGGATATACGGTATTTT
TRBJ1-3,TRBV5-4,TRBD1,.,CASSSDRDSGNTIYF,TGTGCCAGCAGCTCCGACAGGGACTCTGGAAACACCATATATTTT
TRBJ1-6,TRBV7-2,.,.,CASSLQAGVNNSPLHF,TGTGCCAGCAGCTTACAGGCAGGGGTCAATAATTCACCCCTCCACTTT
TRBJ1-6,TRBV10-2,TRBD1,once,CASSLGQGDSPLHF,TGCGCCAGCAGCCTGGGACAGGGAGATTCACCCCTCCACTTT
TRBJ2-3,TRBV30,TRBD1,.,CAWSPGQGSDTQYF,TGTGCCTGGAGTCCGGGACAGGGGTCAGATACGCAGTATTTT
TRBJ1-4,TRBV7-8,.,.,CASSLSSLGLVKLFF,TGTGCCAGCAGCTTATCGTCCCTGGGCCTGGTAAAACTGTTTTTT
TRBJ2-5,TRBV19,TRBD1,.,CASSRGTGGIETQYF,TGTGCCAGTAGTAGAGGGACAGGGGGGATAGAGACCCAGTACTTC
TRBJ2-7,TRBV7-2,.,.,CASSYVTGYYYEQYF,TGTGCCAGCAGCTACGTCACTGGATACTACTACGAGCAGTACTTC
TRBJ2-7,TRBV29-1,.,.,CSVEEAAGYEQYF,TGCAGCGTTGAAGAGGCAGCGGGCTACGAGCAGTACTTC
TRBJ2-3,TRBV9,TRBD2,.,CASSRGGYPTDTQYF,TGTGCCAGCAGCCGGGGGGGTTACCCAACAGATACGCAGTATTTT
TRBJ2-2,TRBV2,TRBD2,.,CASRGGLAGGSGELFF,TGTGCCAGCAGGGGCGGACTAGCGGGAGGTAGCGGGGAGCTGTTTTTT
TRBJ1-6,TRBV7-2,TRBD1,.,CASSLFPGGAGNSPLHF,TGTGCCAGCAGCTTATTCCCAGGGGGCGCCGGGAATTCACCCCTCCACTTT
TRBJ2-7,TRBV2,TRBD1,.,CASSAGTDNEQYF,TGTGCCAGCAGCGCCGGGACAGACAACGAGCAGTACTTC
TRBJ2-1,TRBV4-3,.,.,CASSQDRDTSYNKQFF,TGCGCCAGCAGCCAAGATAGGGACACCTCCTACAATAAGCAGTTCTTC
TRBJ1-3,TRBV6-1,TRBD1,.,CASSDYTGAVSGNTIYF,TGTGCCAGCAGTGACTACACAGGGGCCGTCTCTGGAAACACCATATATTTT
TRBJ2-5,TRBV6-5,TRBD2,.,CASSYGSGGARETQYF,TGTGCCAGCAGTTACGGGAGCGGGGGGGCTCGAGAGACCCAGTACTTC
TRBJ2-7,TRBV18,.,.,CASSRGTTSYEQYF,TGTGCCAGCTCACGGGGGACAACCTCCTACGAGCAGTACTTC
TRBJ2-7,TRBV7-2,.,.,CASSPRGGLDHEQYF,TGTGCCAGCAGCCCCAGGGGAGGACTAGACCACGAGCAGTACTTC
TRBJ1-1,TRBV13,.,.,CASSRTTTLMNTEAFF,TGTGCCAGCAGCCGGACAACCACTCTCATGAACACTGAAGCTTTCTTT
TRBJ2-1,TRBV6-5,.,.,CASSYSSSYNEQFF,TGTGCCAGCAGTTACTCGTCTAGCTACAATGAGCAGTTCTTC
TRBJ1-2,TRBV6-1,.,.,CASSAGKYGYTF,TGTGCCAGCAGTGCCGGGAAGTATGGCTACACCTTC
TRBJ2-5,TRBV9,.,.,CASSVGVGLSQETQYF,TGTGCCAGCAGCGTAGGCGTGGGCCTGAGTCAAGAGACCCAGTACTTC
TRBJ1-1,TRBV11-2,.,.,CASSRERNTEAFF,TGTGCCAGCAGCCGTGAGCGGAACACTGAAGCTTTCTTT
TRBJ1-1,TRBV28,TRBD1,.,CASSPEQGWTEAFF,TGTGCCAGCAGTCCTGAACAGGGGTGGACTGAAGCTTTCTTT
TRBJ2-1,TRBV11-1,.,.,CASSLGLENNEQFF,TGTGCCAGCAGCTTAGGACTAGAAAACAATGAGCAGTTCTTC
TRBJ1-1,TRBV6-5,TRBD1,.,CASSQDRVGEAFF,TGTGCCAGCAGCCAGGACAGGGTTGGTGAAGCTTTCTTT
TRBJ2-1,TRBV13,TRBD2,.,CASGTSPGNEQFF,TGTGCCAGCGGGACTAGCCCCGGGAATGAGCAGTTCTTC
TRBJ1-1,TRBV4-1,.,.,CASSQVGGNRNTEAFF,TGCGCCAGCAGCCAAGTGGGTGGTAACAGGAACACTGAAGCTTTCTTT
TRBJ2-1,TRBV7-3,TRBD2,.,CASSLAGAYNEQFF,TGTGCCAGCAGCTTAGCGGGAGCCTACAATGAGCAGTTCTTC
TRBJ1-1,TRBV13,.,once,CASSIRQGYTEAFF,TGTGCCAGCAGCATCCGCCAGGGGTACACTGAAGCTTTCTTT
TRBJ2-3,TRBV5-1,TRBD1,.,CASTTTGGTDTQYF,TGCGCCAGCACCACGACAGGGGGAACAGATACGCAGTATTTT
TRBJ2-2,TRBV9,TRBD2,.,CASSVAVGGRNTGELFF,TGTGCCAGCAGCGTAGCGGTGGGAGGGCGGAACACCGGGGAGCTGTTTTTT
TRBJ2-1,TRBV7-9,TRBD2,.,CASSRPGTSPNEQFF,TGTGCCAGCAGTCGTCCCGGGACTAGCCCCAATGAGCAGTTCTTC
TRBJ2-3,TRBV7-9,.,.,CASSPQGLDTDTQYF,TGTGCCAGCAGCCCCCAGGGACTTGACACAGATACGCAGTATTTT
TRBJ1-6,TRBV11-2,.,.,CASSLTALLNSPLHF,TGTGCCAGCAGCTTAACCGCGCTCCTAAATTCACCCCTCCACTTT
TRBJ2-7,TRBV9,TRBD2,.,CASSVAGTSSEQYF,TGTGCCAGCAGCGTAGCCGGGACTAGTAGCGAGCAGTACTTC
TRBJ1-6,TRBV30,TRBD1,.,CAWGQGNSPLHF,TGTGCCTGGGGACAGGGGAATTCACCCCTCCACTTT
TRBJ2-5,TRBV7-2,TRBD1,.,CASSLDRGQETQYF,TGTGCCAGCAGCTTGGACAGGGGCCAAGAGACCCAGTACTTC
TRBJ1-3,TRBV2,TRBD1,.,CASSPGTGGERWSGNTIYF,TGTGCCAGCAGCCCAGGTACAGGGGGCGAAAGGTGGTCTGGAAACACCATATATTTT
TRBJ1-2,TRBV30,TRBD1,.,CAWSRDRGGKGYTF,TGTGCCTGGAGTCGGGACAGGGGCGGGAAGGGCTACACCTTC
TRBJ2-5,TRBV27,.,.,CAGSTKAEETQYF,TGTGCCGGCAGTACTAAAGCGGAGGAGACCCAGTACTTC
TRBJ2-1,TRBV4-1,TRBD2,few,CASSFGGAGSNEQFF,TGTGCCAGCAGCTTCGGGGGGGCCGGGTCGAATGAGCAGTTCTTC
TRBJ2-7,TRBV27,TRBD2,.,CASRLSGGGYEQYF,TGTGCCAGCAGACTGTCGGGAGGGGGCTACGAGCAGTACTTC
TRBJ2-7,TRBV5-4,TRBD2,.,CASSPSGEAREQYF,TGTGCCAGCAGCCCTAGCGGGGAGGCGCGGGAGCAGTACTTC